The TCR beta chain under discussion was sequenced for a study of blood T cells in healthy people across ages. CDR1 and CDR2 from the germline V gene are DFQATT and SNEGSKA (reference sequence). The CDR3 covers 15 residues. Trimming shortened V by 4 bases and J by 2 bases, and 15 bases separated the two germline ends. A second PCR, run for roughly 7 to 12 cycles, used a sample-barcoded 5' primer plus a J-beta primer mix. One entry per CDR3 protein, called by TCRdb with MiXCR from the 5' RACE reads. The repertoire holds about 670,000 distinct CDR3 sequences, roughly 41% seen once, with 30% in the top ten.

This sequence joins TRBV20-1 and TRBJ2-1; D is undetermined. Sequencing was performed on blood. This TCR was recovered from a man at least 80 years old in good health. In DNA, the CDR3 is TGCAGTGCTACTCCGAGACTTCGAACCTACAATGAGCAGTTCTTC. Translating gives CSATPRLRTYNEQFF.